The rows below give T cell receptor beta chains drawn from one sample of a study of Ad26.COV2.S vaccination and SARS-CoV-2 variants. Generated by immunoSEQ multiplex PCR, the TCRdb table keeps only in-frame clones and is missing some. Of roughly 450,000 clones in the sample, roughly 90% were seen once. This specimen was peripheral blood, taken in a trial of Ad26.COV2.S vaccine versus placebo. Receptor source: a person between 18 and 65 years old who received the Ad26.COV2.S COVID-19 vaccine or a placebo. Both conserved end residues are part of each CDR3. Expanded clones get a size class; other rows say once, few or many, or leave the size out.

j_call,v_call,clone_size,cdr3_aa
TRBJ2-6,TRBV7-6,.,CASSLDGPGQPSGANVLTF
TRBJ2-1,TRBV6-5,.,CASSLSGTSYNEQFF
TRBJ2-2,TRBV6-5,.,CASSRLAGDTGELFF
TRBJ2-5,TRBV6-1,.,CASSELWTGETQYF
TRBJ2-1,TRBV7-9,once,CASSLVGRTRYHEQFF
TRBJ1-2,TRBV19,.,CASSVLDRAFLGYGYTF
TRBJ1-1,TRBV28,.,CASTENTEAFF
TRBJ2-7,TRBV7-2,.,CASSLGVGKTIYEQYF
TRBJ1-3,TRBV4-1,few,CASSQAVSGNTIYF
TRBJ2-7,TRBV6-6,.,CASSYAQATQEQYF
TRBJ1-6,TRBV9,.,CASSVGDSQPSPLHF
TRBJ1-2,TRBV12-3/TRBV12-4,.,CASGRVGYTF
TRBJ2-2,TRBV15,.,CATSPRRGGTGELFF
TRBJ1-2,TRBV19,.,CASSMGTAYGYTF
TRBJ1-1,TRBV19,.,CASSIPGGNTEAFF
TRBJ1-2,TRBV29-1,.,CSTPGEGQLNYGYTF
TRBJ1-1,TRBV7-8,once,CASSLETRSTEAFF
TRBJ2-5,TRBV5-6,few,CASSLVDSRQETQYF
TRBJ1-2,TRBV25-1,once,CASSEFLDSYGYTF
TRBJ2-3,TRBV4-2,few,CASSQDPGGTDTQYF
TRBJ1-1,TRBV4-3,.,CASSQDLANTEAFF
TRBJ2-1,TRBV3-1/TRBV3-2,.,CASSQKGLAGGPVLNNEQFF
TRBJ2-7,TRBV11-2,.,CASSTRTGIPAYEQYF
TRBJ2-7,TRBV10-3,.,CAIGSSYEQYF
TRBJ1-6,TRBV7-6,many,CASSLAYNSPLHF
TRBJ2-1,TRBV6-5,.,CASSYGLQGANEQFF